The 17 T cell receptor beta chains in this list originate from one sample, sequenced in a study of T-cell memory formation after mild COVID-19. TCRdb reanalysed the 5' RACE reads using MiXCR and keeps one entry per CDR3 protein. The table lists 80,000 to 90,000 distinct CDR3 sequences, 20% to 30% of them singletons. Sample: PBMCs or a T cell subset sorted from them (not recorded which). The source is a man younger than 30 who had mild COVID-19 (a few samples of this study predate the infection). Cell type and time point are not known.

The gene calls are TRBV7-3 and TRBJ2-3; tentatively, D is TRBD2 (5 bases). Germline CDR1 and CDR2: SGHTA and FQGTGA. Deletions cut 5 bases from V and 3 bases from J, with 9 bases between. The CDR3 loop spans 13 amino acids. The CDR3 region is CASSTRGTDTQYF. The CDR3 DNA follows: TGTGCCAGCAGCACCCGGGGTACAGATACGCAGTATTTT.

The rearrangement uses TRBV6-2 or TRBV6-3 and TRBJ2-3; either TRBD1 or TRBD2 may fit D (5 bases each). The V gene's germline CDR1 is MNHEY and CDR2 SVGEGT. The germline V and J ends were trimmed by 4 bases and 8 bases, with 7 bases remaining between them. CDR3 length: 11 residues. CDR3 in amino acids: CASSSGLTQYF. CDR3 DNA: TGTGCCAGCAGTTCGGGGCTTACGCAGTATTTT.

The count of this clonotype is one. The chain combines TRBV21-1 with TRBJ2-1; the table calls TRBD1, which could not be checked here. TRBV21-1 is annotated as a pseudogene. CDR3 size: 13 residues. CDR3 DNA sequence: TGTGCCAGCAGCACTGGACAGCGCAATGAGCAGTTCTTC. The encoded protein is CASSTGQRNEQFF.

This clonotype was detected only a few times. DNA of the CDR3: TGTGCCAGCAGCGGGGGACCTTACGAGCAGTACTTC. This encodes CASSGGPYEQYF. This rearrangement joins TRBV6-2 or TRBV6-3 to TRBJ2-7; perhaps TRBD2 as D (6 bases). This CDR3 region has 12 residues. The V and J ends lost 6 bases and 4 bases respectively, with 10 bases between them. Germline values: CDR1 MNHEY, CDR2 SVGEGT.

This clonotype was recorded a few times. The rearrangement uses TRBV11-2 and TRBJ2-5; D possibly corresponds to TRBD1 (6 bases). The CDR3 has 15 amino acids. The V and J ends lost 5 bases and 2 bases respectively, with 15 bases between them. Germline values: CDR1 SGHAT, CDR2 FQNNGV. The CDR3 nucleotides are TGTGCCAGCAGCAGACCCGGACAGAAACAAGAGACCCAGTACTTC. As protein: CASSRPGQKQETQYF.

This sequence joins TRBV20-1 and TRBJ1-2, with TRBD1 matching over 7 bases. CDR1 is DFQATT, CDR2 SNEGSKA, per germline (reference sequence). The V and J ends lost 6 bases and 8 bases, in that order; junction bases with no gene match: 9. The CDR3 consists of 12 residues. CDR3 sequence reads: CSAGTAGGGYTF. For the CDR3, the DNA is TGCAGTGCCGGGACAGCCGGTGGAGGCTACACCTTC.

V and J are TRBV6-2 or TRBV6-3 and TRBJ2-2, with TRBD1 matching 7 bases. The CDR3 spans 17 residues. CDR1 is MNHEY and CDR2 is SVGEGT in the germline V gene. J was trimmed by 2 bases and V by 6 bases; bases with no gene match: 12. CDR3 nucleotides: TGTGCCAGCAGCCTGGACAGGTTCTACCGAAACACCGGGGAGCTGTTTTTT. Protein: CASSLDRFYRNTGELFF.

CDR3 nucleotides: TGTGCCACCAGTGGGTCAGGGAATGAGCAGTTCTTC. It translates to CATSGSGNEQFF. V usage is TRBV24-1 and J usage is TRBJ2-1; D is possibly TRBD1 (5 bases). CDR3 length equals 12 residues. Germline assignment: CDR1 KGHDR and CDR2 SFDVKD. Trimming removed 5 bases at V and 7 bases at J, with 8 bases between.

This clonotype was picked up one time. The CDR3: CASSPSGSLYGYTF. The CDR3 DNA reads as TGTGCCAGCAGTCCCTCCGGGAGTCTTTATGGCTACACCTTC. V gene TRBV6-5 combines with J gene TRBJ1-2; the D is unclear. Germline CDR1 MNHEY, CDR2 SVGAGI. The CDR3 spans 14 residues. The V end was cut by 5 bases, the J end by 5 bases, with 15 bases between.

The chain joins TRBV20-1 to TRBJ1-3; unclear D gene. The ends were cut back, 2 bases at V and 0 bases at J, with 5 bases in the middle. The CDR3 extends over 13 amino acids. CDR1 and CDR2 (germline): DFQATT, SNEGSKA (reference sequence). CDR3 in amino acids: CSARSRSGNTIYF. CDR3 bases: TGCAGTGCTAGATCCCGCTCTGGAAACACCATATATTTT.

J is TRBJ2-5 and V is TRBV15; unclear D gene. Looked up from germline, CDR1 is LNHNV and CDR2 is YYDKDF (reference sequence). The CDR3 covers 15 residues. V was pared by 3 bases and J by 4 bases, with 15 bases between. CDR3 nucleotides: TGTGCCACCAGCAGCGACCCAGCCTCTGGAGAGACCCAGTACTTC. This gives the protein CATSSDPASGETQYF.

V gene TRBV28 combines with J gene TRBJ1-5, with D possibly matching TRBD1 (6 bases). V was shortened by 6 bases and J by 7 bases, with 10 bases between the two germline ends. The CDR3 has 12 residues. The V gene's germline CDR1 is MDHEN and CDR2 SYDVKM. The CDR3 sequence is CASRFTGQPQHF. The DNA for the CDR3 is TGTGCCAGCAGATTCACAGGGCAGCCCCAGCATTTT.

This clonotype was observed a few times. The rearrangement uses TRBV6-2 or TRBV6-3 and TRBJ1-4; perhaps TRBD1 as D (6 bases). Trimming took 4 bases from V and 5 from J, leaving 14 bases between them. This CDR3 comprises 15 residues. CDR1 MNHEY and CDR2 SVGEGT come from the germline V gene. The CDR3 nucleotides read TGTGCCAGCAGTTTGGGGGCAGGAGTGAATGAAAAACTGTTTTTT. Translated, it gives CASSLGAGVNEKLFF.

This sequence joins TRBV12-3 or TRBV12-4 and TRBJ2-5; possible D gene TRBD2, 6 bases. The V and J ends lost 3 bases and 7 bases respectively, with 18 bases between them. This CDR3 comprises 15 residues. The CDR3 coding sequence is TGTGCCAGCAGTTTCCTAGCGCGGGGACCAGGGACCCAGTACTTC. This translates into CASSFLARGPGTQYF.

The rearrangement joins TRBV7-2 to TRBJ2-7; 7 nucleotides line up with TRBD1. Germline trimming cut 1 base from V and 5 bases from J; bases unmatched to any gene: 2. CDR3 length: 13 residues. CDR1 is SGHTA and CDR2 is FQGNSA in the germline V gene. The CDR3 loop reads CASSLVGGDEQYV. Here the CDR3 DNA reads TGTGCCAGCAGCTTAGTAGGGGGCGACGAGCAGTACGTC.

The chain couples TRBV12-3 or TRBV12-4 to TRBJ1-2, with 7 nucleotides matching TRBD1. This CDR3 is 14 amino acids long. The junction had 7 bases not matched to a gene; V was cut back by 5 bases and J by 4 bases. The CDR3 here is CASSHPGQSYGYTF. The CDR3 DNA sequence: TGTGCCAGCAGTCATCCGGGACAGTCCTATGGCTACACCTTC.

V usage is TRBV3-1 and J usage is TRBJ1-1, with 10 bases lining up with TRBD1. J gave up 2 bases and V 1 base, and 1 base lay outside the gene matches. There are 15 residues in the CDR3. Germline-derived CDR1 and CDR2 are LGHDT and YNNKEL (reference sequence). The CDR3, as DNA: TGTGCCAGCAGCCAAGGGACAGGGGGAAACACTGAAGCTTTCTTT. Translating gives CASSQGTGGNTEAFF.